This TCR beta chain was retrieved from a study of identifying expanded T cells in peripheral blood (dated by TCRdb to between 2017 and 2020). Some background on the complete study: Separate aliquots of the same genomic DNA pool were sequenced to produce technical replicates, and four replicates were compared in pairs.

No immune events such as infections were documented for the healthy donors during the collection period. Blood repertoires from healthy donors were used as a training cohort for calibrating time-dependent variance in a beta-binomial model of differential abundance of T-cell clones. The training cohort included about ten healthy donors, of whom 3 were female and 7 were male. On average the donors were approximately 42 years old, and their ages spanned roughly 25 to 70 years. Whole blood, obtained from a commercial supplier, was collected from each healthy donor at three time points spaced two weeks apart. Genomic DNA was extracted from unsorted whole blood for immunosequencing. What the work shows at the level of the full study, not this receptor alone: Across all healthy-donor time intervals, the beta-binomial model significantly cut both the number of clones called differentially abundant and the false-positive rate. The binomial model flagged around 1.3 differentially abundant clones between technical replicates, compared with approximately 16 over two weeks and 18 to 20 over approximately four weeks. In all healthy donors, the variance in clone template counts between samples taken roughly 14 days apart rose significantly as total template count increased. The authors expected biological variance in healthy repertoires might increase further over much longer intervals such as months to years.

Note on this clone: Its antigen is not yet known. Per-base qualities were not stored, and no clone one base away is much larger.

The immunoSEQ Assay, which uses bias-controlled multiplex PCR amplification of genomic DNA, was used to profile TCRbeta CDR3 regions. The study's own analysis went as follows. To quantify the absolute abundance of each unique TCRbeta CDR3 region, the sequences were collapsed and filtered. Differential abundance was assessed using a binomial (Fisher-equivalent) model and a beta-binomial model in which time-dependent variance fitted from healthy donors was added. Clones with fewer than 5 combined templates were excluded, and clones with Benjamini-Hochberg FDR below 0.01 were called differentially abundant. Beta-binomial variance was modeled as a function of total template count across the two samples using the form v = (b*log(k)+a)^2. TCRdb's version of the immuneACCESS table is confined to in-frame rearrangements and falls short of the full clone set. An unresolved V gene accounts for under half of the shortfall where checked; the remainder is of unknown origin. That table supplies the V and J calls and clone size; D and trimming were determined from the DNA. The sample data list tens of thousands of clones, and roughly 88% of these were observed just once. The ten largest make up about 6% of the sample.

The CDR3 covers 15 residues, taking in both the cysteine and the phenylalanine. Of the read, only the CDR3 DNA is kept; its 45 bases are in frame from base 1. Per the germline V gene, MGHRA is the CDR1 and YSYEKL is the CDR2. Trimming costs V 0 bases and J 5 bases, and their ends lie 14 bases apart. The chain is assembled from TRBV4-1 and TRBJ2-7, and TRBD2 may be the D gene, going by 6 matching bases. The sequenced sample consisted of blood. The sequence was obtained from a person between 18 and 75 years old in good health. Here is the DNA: TGCGCCAGCAGCCAAGATAGGAGGGATATGGACGAGCAGTACTTC. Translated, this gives CASSQDRRDMDEQYF.